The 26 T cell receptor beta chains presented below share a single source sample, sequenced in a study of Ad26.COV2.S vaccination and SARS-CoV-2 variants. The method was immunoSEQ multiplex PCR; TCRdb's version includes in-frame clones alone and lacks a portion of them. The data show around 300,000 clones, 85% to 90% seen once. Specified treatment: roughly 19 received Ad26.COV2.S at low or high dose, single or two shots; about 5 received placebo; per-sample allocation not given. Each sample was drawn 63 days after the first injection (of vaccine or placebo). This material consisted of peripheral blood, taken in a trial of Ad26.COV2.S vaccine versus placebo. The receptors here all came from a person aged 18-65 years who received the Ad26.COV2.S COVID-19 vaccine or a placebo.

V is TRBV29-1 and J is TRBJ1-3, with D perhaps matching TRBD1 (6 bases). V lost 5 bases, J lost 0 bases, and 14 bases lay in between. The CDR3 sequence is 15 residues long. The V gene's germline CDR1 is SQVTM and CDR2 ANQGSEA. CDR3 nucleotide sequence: TGCAGCGTTCTCCCAGGGGCTCACTCTGGAAACACCATATATTTT. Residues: CSVLPGAHSGNTIYF.

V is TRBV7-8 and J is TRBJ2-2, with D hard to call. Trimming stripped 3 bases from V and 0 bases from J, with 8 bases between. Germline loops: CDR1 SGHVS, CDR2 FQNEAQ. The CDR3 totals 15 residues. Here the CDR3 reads CASSFKATNTGELFF. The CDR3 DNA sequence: TGTGCCAGCAGCTTTAAGGCCACGAACACCGGGGAGCTGTTTTTT. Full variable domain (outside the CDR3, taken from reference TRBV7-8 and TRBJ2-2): GAGVSQSPRYKVAKRGQDVALRCDPISGHVSLFWYQQALGQGPEFLTYFQNEAQLDKSGLPSDRFFAERPEGSVSTLKIQRTQQEDSAVYLCASSFKATNTGELFFGEGSRLTVL.

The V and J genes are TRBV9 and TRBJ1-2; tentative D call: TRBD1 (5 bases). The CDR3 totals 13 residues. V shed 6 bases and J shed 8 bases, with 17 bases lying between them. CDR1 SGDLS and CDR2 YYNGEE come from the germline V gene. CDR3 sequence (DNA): TGTGCCAGCACCACTAACGGGGGAGGCGGCTACACCTTC. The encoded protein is CASTTNGGGGYTF.

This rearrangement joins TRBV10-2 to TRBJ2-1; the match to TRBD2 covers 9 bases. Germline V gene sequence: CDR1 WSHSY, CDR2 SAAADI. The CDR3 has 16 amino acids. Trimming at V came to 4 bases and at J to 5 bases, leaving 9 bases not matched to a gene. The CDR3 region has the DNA TGCGCCAGCAGTGCTAGAATAGCGGGGGAGCACAATGAGCAGTTCTTC. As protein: CASSARIAGEHNEQFF.

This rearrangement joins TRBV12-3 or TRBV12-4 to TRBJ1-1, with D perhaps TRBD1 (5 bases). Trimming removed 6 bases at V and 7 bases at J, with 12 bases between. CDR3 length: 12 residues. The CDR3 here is CASSRDSLEAFF. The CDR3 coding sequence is TGTGCCAGCAGCCGCGACAGCCTTGAAGCTTTCTTT.

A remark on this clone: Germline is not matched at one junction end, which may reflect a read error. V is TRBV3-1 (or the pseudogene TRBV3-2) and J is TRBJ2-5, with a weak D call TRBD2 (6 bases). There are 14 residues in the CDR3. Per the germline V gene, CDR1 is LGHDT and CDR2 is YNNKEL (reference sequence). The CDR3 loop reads CASSPGTYHETQYF. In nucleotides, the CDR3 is TGTGCCAGCAGCCCTGGGACTTACCACGAGACCCAGTACTTC.

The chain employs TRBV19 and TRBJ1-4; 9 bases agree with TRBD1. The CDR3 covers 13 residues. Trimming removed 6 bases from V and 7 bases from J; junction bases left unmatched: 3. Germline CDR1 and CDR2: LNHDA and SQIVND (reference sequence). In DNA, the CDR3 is TGTGCCAGTAGGGACAGGGGTGGTGAAAAACTGTTTTTT. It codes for CASRDRGGEKLFF.

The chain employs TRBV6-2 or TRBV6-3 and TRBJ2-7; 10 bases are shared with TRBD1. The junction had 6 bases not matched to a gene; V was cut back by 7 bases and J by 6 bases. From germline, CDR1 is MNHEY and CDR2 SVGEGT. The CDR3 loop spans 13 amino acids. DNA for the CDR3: TGTGCCAGCAACCCGGGACAGGGGAGCGAGCAGTACTTC. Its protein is CASNPGQGSEQYF.

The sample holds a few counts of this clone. The CDR3 region is CASSWDRETPLHF. The CDR3 DNA reads TGTGCCAGCAGTTGGGACAGGGAGACACCCCTCCACTTT. The V gene is TRBV28, the J gene TRBJ1-6, with 9 bases matching TRBD1. V was pared by 4 bases and J by 11 bases, with 3 bases of the junction left unmatched. The CDR3 spans 13 residues. Germline loops: CDR1 MDHEN, CDR2 SYDVKM.

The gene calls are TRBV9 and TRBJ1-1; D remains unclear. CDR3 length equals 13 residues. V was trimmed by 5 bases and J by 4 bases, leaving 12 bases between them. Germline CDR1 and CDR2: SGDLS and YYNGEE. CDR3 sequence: CASRPAGATEAFF. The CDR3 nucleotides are TGTGCCAGCAGGCCAGCAGGAGCCACTGAAGCTTTCTTT.

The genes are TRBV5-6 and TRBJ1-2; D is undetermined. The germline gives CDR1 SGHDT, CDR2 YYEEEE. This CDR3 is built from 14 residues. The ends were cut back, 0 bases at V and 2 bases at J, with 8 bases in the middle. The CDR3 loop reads CASSLVRLNYGYTF. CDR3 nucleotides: TGTGCCAGCAGCTTGGTTAGGTTAAACTATGGCTACACCTTC.

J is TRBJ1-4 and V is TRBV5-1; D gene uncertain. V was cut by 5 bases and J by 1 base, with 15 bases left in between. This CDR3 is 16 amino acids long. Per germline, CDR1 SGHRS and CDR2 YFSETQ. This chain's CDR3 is CASRRGGEKTNEKLFF. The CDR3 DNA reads TGCGCCAGCAGACGGGGAGGAGAAAAAACTAATGAAAAACTGTTTTTT. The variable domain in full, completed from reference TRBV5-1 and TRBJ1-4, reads KAGVTQTPRYLIKTRGQQVTLSCSPISGHRSVSWYQQTPGQGLQFLFEYFSETQRNKGNFPGRFSGRQFSNSRSEMNVSTLELGDSALYLCASRRGGEKTNEKLFFGSGTQLSVL.

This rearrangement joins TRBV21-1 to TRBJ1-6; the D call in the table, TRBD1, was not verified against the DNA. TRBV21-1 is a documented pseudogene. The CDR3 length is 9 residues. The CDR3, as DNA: TGTGCCAACACAGGGGGCCCAACCTTT. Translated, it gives CANTGGPTF.

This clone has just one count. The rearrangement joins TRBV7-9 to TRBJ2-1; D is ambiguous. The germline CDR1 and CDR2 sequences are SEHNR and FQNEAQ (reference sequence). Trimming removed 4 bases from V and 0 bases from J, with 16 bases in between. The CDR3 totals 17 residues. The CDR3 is CASSSDRLSSSYNEQFF. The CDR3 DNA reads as TGTGCCAGCAGCTCCGACCGACTCTCCAGCTCCTACAATGAGCAGTTCTTC. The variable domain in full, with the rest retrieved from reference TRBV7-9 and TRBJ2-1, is DTGVSQNPRHKITKRGQNVTFRCDPISEHNRLYWYRQTLGQGPEFLTYFQNEAQLEKSRLLSDRFSAERPKGSFSTLEIQRTEQGDSAMYLCASSSDRLSSSYNEQFFGPGTRLTVL.

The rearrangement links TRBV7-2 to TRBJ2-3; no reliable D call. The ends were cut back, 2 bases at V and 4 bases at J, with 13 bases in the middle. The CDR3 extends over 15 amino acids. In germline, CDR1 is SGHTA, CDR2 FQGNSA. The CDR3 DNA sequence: TGTGCCAGCAGCTTACCTCAAACCGAAGCAGATACGCAGTATTTT. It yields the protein CASSLPQTEADTQYF.

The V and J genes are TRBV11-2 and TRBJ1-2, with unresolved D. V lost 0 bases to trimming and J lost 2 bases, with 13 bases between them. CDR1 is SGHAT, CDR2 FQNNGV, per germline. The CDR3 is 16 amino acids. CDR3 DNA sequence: TGTGCCAGCAGCTTAGATCTGGCTACCTCCAACTATGGCTACACCTTC. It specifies CASSLDLATSNYGYTF.

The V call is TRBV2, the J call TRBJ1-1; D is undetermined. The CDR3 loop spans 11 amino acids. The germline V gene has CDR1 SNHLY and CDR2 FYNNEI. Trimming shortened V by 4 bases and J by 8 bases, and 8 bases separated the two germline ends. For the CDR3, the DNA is TGTGCCAGCAGTGCCTCGATGGAAGCTTTCTTT. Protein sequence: CASSASMEAFF.

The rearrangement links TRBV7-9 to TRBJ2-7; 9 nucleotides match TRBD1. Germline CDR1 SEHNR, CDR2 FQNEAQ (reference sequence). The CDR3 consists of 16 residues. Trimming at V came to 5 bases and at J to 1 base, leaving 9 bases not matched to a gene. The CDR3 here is CASSLTGTGPSYEQYF. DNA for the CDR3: TGTGCCAGCAGCCTTACCGGGACAGGGCCTTCCTACGAGCAGTACTTC.

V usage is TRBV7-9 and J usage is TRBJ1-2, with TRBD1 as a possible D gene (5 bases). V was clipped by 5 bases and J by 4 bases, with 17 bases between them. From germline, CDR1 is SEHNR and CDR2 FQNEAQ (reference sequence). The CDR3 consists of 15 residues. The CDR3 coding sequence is TGTGCCAGCAGCCCGTCGGGACCCCAAGGCTATGGCTACACCTTC. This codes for CASSPSGPQGYGYTF.

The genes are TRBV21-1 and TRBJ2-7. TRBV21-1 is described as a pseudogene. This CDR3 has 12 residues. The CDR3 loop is CASSKVVYEQYV. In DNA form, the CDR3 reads TGTGCCAGCAGCAAAGTGGTCTACGAGCAGTACGTC.

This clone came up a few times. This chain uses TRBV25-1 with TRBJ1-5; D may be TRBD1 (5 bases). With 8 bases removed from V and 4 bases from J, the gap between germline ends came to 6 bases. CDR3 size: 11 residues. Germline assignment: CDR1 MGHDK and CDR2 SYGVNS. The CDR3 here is CASQGNQPQHF. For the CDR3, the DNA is TGTGCCAGCCAGGGAAATCAGCCCCAGCATTTT.

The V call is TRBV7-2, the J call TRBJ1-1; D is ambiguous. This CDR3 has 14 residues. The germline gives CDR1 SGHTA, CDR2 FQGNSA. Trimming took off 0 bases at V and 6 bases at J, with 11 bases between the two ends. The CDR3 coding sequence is TGTGCCAGCAGCTTAGCGGCCAGATTTGCTGAAGCTTTCTTT. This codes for CASSLAARFAEAFF.

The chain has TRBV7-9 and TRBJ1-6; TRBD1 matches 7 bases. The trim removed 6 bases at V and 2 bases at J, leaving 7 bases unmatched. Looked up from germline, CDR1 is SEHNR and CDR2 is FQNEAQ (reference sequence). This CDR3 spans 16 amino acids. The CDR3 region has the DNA TGTGCCAGCAGTCGGCCAGGGGGTCCCTATAATTCACCCCTCCACTTT. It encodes CASSRPGGPYNSPLHF.

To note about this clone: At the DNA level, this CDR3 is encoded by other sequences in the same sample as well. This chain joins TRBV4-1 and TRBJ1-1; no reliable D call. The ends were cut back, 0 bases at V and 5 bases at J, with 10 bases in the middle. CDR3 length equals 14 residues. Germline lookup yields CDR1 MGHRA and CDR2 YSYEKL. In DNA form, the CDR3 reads TGCGCCAGCAGCCAAGACGGACGCGGTACTGAAGCTTTCTTT. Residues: CASSQDGRGTEAFF.

In nucleotides, the CDR3 is TGCAGCGTTGAAGCGCGCAGGACCCAAGAGACCCAGTACTTC. Amino acid sequence: CSVEARRTQETQYF. This chain joins TRBV29-1 and TRBJ2-5; D is unresolved. The CDR3 runs to 14 residues. Germline V CDR1 and CDR2: SQVTM, ANQGSEA. V dropped 1 base and J dropped 1 base, with 10 bases sitting between them.

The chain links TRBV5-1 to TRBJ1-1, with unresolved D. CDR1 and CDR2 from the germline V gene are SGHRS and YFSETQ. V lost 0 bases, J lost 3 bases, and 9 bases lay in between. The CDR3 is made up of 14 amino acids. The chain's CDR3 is CASSLVGRYTEAFF. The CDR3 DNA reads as TGCGCCAGCAGCTTGGTGGGGAGATACACTGAAGCTTTCTTT.